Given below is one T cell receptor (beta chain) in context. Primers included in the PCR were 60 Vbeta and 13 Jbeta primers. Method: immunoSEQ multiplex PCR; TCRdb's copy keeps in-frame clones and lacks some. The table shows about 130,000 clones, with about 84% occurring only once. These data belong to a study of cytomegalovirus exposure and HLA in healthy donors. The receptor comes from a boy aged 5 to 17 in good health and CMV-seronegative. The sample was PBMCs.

The CDR3 coding sequence is TGTGCCAGCAGTCCAGGGACTAGCGAATACAATGAGCAGTTCTTC. Translated, it gives CASSPGTSEYNEQFF. The genes are TRBV6-4 and TRBJ2-1; 10 nucleotides align to TRBD2. The germline gives CDR1 MRHNA, CDR2 SNTAGT. V was clipped by 5 bases and J by 4 bases; unmatched bases: 5. The CDR3 consists of 15 residues.